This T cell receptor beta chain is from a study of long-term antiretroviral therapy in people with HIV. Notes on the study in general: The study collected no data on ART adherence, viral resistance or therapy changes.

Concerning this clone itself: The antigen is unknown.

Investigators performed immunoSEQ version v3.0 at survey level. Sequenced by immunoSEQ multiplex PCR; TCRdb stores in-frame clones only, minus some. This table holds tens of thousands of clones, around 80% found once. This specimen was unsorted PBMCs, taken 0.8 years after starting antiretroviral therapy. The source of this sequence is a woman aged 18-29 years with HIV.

CDR3 bases: TGTGCCAGCAGCTTAGAAACAGGGGGCTACAATGAGCAGTTCTTC. Translating gives CASSLETGGYNEQFF. The chain employs TRBV7-3 and TRBJ2-1; TRBD1 agrees at 8 bases. Looked up from germline, CDR1 is SGHTA and CDR2 is FQGTGA. This CDR3 is 15 amino acids long. V shed 2 bases and J 3 bases; nucleotides not matched to a gene: 3.